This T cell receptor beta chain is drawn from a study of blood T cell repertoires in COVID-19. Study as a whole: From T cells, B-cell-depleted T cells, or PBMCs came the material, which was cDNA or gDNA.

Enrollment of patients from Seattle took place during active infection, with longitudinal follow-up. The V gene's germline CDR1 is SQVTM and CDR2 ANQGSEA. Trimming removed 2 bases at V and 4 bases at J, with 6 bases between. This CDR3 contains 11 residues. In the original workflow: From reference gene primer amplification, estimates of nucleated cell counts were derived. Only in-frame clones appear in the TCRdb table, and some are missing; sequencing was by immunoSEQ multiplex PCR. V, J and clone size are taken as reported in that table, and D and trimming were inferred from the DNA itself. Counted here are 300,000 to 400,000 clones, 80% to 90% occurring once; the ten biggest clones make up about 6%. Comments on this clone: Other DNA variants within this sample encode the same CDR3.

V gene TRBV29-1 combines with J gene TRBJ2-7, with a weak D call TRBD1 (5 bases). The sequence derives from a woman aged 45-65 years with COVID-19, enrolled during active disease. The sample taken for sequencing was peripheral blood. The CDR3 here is CSVERGYEQYF. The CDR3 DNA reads TGCAGCGTTGAAAGGGGTTACGAGCAGTACTTC.